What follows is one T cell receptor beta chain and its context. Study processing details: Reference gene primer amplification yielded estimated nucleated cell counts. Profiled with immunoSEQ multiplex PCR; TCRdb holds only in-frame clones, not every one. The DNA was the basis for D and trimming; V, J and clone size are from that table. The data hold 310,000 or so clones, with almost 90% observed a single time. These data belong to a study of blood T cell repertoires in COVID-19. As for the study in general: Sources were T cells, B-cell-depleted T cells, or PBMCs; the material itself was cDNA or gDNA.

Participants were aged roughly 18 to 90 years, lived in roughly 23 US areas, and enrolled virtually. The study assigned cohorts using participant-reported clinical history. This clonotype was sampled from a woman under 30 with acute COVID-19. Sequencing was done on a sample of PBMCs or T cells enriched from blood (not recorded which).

CDR3 sequence (DNA): TGTGCCAGCTCACCATTTAGCGGAGGTAGTCATTCACCCTACGAGCAGTACTTC. It translates to CASSPFSGGSHSPYEQYF. The chain recombines TRBV18 with TRBJ2-7, with TRBD2 as a possible D gene (6 bases). Germline V gene sequence: CDR1 KGHSH, CDR2 LQKENI. The V gene lost 2 bases and the J gene lost 2 bases, with 22 bases spanning the gap. This CDR3 region has 18 residues.